This T cell receptor beta chain appears in the sequencing data of a study of CD8+CD57+ T cells in acquired aplastic anemia. Notes on the study in general: Between the patient and control groups, CD8+ Simpson's diversity did not differ significantly.

The CDR3 is 13 residues long. Germline V CDR1 and CDR2: DFQATT, SNEGSKA (reference sequence). V was pared by 2 bases and J by 1 base, with 8 bases between. CD8+CD57+ cell expansion, shown by flow cytometry, had occurred in the patients selected for sequencing. Patients uniformly had severe acquired aplastic anemia. Concerning this clonotype: Antigen unknown.

TCR beta VDJ and CDR3 profiling used genomic DNA as template. Using its own MiXCR run on the reads, TCRdb lists one record per CDR3 protein. This sample has 300,000 or so distinct CDR3 sequences; under 65% occur once, and the top ten carry under 1.5%. The J gene is TRBJ1-1, the V gene TRBV20-1; the D is unclear. The TCR sequence derives from a human donor with aplastic anemia. Input material: sorted CD4+, CD8+, or CD8+CD57+ T cells (not recorded which) from PBMCs. The CDR3 spells CSARLDQNTEAFF. As DNA, the CDR3 is TGCAGTGCTAGATTGGACCAGAACACTGAAGCTTTCTTT.